The present T cell receptor beta chain was sequenced within a study of cytomegalovirus exposure and HLA in healthy donors. The study's findings and limits: The authors later found HLA-associated TCR beta chains more clonally expanded than equally common others. Across donors, sequencing depth was assumed by presence/absence analyses to be roughly uniform.

Primers: 60 Vbeta forward and 13 Jbeta reverse. Sequencing used immunoSEQ multiplex PCR; TCRdb keeps in-frame clones, though not all of them. The sample lists around 180,000 clones; 78% were seen once. Germline CDR1 is SGHTA and CDR2 is FQGTGA. The CDR3 spans 13 residues. The V gene lost 3 bases and the J gene lost 5 bases, with 10 bases spanning the gap. About this clone itself: The target antigen is unknown.

The donors comprised healthy bone marrow donors. Material: PBMCs. This sequence joins TRBV7-3 and TRBJ1-1, with D uncertain. This TCR derives from a woman in her thirties in good health and CMV-seropositive. The CDR3 here is CASSFWERTEAFF. The DNA for the CDR3 is TGTGCCAGCAGCTTTTGGGAGAGGACTGAAGCTTTCTTT.